This TCR beta chain stems from a study of blood T cell repertoires in COVID-19. For the study at large: COVID-19 samples collected from the United States, Italy and Spain covered acute and convalescent phases.

Clones were sequenced by immunoSEQ multiplex PCR, and TCRdb holds only the in-frame ones, with some missing. There are 35,000 to 40,000 clones in the sample; about 88% occur only once, and roughly 13% lies in the top ten. The germline gives CDR1 LNHDA, CDR2 SQIVND (reference sequence). The ends lost 5 bases at V and 3 bases at J; junction bases unmatched: 2. The length of the CDR3 is 13 residues. Sequencing was done on a sample of peripheral blood. The TCR was taken from a human donor in a cohort sampled during active COVID-19. J is TRBJ2-7 and V is TRBV19; 9 bases match TRBD1. The CDR3 loop is CASSLDRGYEQYF. CDR3 DNA sequence: TGTGCCAGTAGTCTGGACAGGGGCTACGAGCAGTACTTC.